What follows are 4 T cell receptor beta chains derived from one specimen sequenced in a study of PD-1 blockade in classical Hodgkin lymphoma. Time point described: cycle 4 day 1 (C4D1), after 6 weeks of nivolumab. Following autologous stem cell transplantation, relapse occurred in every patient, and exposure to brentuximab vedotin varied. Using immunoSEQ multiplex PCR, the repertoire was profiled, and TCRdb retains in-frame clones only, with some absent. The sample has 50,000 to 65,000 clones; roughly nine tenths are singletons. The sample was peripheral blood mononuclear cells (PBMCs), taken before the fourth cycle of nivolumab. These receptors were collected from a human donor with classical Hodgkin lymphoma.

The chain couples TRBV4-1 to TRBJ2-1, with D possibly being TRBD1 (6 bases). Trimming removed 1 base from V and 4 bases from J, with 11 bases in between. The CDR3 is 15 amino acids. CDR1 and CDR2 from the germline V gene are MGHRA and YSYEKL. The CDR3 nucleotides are TGCGCCAGCAGCCAAGTCAGGGGAGTATACAATGAGCAGTTCTTC. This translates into CASSQVRGVYNEQFF.

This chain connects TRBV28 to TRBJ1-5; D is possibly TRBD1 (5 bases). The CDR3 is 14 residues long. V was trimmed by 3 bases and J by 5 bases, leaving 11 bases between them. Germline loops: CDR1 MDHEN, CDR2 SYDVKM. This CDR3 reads CASSFGGIHQPQHF. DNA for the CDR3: TGTGCCAGCAGTTTTGGGGGAATCCATCAGCCCCAGCATTTT. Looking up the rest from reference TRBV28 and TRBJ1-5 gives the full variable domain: DVKVTQSSRYLVKRTGEKVFLECVQDMDHENMFWYRQDPGLGLRLIYFSYDVKMKEKGDIPEGYSVSREKKERFSLILESASTNQTSMYLCASSFGGIHQPQHFGDGTRLSIL.

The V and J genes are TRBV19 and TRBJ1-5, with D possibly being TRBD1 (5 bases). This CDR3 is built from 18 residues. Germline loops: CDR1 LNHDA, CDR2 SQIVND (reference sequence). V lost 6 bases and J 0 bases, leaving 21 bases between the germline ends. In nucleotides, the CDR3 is TGTGCCAGTAGGGATGGGGCTGATTGGGTATATAGCAATCAGCCCCAGCATTTT. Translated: CASRDGADWVYSNQPQHF.

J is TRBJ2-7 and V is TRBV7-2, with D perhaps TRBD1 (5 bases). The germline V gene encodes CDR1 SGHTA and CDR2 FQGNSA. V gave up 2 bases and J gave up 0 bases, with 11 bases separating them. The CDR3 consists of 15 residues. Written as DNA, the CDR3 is TGTGCCAGCAGCTTAAAGTGGGGCCCCTCCTACGAGCAGTACTTC. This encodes CASSLKWGPSYEQYF.